This is a list of T cell receptor beta chains from one sample in a study of blood T cell repertoires in COVID-19. Clones were read by immunoSEQ multiplex PCR, and TCRdb kept only the in-frame ones, dropping some. Of approximately 490,000 clones detected, around nine tenths appear once; the ten largest clones hold approximately 8.3%. Sequenced: PBMCs or T cells enriched from blood (not recorded which). Receptors originate from a woman between 55 and 75 years old who had recovered from COVID-19. Each CDR3 is given without its conserved first and last residue.

V gene: TRBV12-3/TRBV12-4
J gene: TRBJ1-1
CDR3 protein: ASKTGQGIKAF

V gene: TRBV5-1
J gene: TRBJ1-2
CDR3 protein: ASSLDAGRNYGYT

V gene: TRBV6-5
J gene: TRBJ2-5
CDR3 protein: ASGPTGQETQY

V gene: TRBV30
J gene: TRBJ2-2
CDR3 protein: AWSPRLRTGELF

V gene: TRBV24-1
J gene: TRBJ2-3
CDR3 protein: ATSDRGTDTQY

V gene: TRBV5-6
J gene: TRBJ2-5
CDR3 protein: ASSVPGQGETQY

V gene: TRBV15
J gene: TRBJ2-3
CDR3 protein: ATSRDPTGQIGDTQY

V gene: TRBV7-2
J gene: TRBJ1-1
CDR3 protein: ASSFSGGRTEAF

V gene: TRBV30
J gene: TRBJ1-2
CDR3 protein: AWSRDRVYGYT

V gene: TRBV11-2
J gene: TRBJ2-1
CDR3 protein: ASSHPPGRTSGYNEQF

V gene: TRBV25-1
J gene: TRBJ1-6
CDR3 protein: ASSAPTPGGGSPLH

V gene: TRBV14
J gene: TRBJ2-5
CDR3 protein: ASSQRRRGKKGETQY

V gene: TRBV5-1
J gene: TRBJ2-1
CDR3 protein: ASSLDQAGGLNEQF

V gene: TRBV19
J gene: TRBJ1-5
CDR3 protein: ASSIDHFPRANQPQH

V gene: TRBV5-4
J gene: TRBJ2-7
CDR3 protein: ASSSDRAYEQY

V gene: TRBV6-6
J gene: TRBJ1-2
CDR3 protein: ASSSDRVRGYT

V gene: TRBV6-1
J gene: TRBJ2-4
CDR3 protein: ASSEGPSGGPAKNIQY

V gene: TRBV9
J gene: TRBJ2-1
CDR3 protein: ASSASQAVNEQF

V gene: TRBV7-2
J gene: TRBJ1-2
CDR3 protein: ASSLVEGGSNYGYT

V gene: TRBV5-8
J gene: TRBJ2-3
CDR3 protein: ASSFQGRSTDTQY

V gene: TRBV9
J gene: TRBJ2-1
CDR3 protein: ASSANRGHEQF

V gene: TRBV19
J gene: TRBJ2-4
CDR3 protein: ASLDGGLAKNIQY

V gene: TRBV6-4
J gene: TRBJ1-3
CDR3 protein: ASSATGSGNTIY

V gene: TRBV24-1
J gene: TRBJ1-2
CDR3 protein: ATSDRGTPGGYT

V gene: TRBV5-6
J gene: TRBJ1-1
CDR3 protein: ASSFRGNTEAF

V gene: TRBV9
J gene: TRBJ1-2
CDR3 protein: ASSSWTGVYGYT

V gene: TRBV9
J gene: TRBJ2-3
CDR3 protein: ATNQQGAEADTQY

V gene: TRBV18
J gene: TRBJ1-2
CDR3 protein: ASSPPIGTGGYT